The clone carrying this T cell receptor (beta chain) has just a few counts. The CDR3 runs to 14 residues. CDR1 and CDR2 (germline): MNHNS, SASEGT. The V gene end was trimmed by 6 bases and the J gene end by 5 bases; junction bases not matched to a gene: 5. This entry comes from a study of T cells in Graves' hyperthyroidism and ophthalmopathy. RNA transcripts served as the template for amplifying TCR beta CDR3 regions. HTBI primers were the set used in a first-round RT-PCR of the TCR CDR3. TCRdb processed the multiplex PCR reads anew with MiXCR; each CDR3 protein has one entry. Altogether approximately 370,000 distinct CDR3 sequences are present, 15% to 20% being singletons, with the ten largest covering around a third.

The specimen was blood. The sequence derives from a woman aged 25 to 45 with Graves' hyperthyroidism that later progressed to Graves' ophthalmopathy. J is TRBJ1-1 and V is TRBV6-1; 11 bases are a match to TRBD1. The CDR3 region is CASRNRDRGTEAFF. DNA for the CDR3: TGTGCCAGCAGAAACCGGGACAGGGGGACTGAAGCTTTCTTT.